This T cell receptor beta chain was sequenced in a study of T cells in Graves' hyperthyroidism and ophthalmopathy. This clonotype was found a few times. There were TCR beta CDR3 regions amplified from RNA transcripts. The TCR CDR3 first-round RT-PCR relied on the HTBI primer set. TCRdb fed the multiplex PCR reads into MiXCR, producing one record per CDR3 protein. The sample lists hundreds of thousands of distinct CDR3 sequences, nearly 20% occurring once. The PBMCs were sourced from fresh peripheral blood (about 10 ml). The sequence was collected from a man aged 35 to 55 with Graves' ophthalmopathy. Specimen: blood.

The CDR3 region has the DNA TGTGCCTGGAGTCCAGGGGGCCGCGGTGAAGCTTTCTTT. This gives the protein CAWSPGGRGEAFF. The chain combines TRBV30 with TRBJ1-1, with TRBD1 matching over 8 bases. V was clipped by 2 bases and J by 7 bases; unmatched bases: 6. Per the germline V gene, CDR1 is GTSNPN and CDR2 is SVGIG (reference sequence). The CDR3 consists of 13 residues.